The TCR beta chain under discussion was sequenced for a study of T cell changes during pregnancy in multiple sclerosis. V lost 5 bases to trimming and J lost 6 bases; unmatched junction nucleotides: 10. The V gene's germline CDR1 is SEHNR and CDR2 FQNEAQ (reference sequence). CDR3 length: 15 amino acids. TCRdb's copy holds only in-frame clones and misses some; the assay was immunoSEQ multiplex PCR. Of around 58,000 clones detected, roughly nine tenths appear once; the ten largest clones hold about 0.85%. The material was peripheral blood, obtained before pregnancy. This TCR was sampled from a female donor with multiple sclerosis, enrolled in a pregnancy study. V is TRBV7-9 and J is TRBJ1-3; 7 bases are a match to TRBD1. The chain's CDR3 is CASSPRQGIANTIYF. CDR3 in DNA: TGTGCCAGCAGCCCTCGACAGGGCATAGCAAACACCATATATTTT.